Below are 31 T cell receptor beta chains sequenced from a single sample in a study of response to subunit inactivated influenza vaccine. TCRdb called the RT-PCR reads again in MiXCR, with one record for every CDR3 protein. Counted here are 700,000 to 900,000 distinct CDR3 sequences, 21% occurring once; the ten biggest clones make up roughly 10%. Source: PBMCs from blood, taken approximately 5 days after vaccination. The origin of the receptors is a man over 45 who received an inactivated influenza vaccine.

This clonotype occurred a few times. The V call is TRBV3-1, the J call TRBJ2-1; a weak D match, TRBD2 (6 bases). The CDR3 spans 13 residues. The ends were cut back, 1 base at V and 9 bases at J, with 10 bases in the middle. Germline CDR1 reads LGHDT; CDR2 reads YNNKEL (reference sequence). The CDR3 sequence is CASSQGGDVEQFF. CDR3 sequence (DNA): TGTGCCAGCAGCCAAGGGGGGGACGTTGAGCAGTTCTTC.

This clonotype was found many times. The CDR3 here is CASSLSGQGYNEQFF. Written as DNA, the CDR3 is TGTGCCAGCAGTTTAAGTGGACAGGGCTACAATGAGCAGTTCTTC. J is TRBJ2-1 and V is TRBV12-3 or TRBV12-4; TRBD1 aligns across 8 bases. Unmatched junction bases numbered 3, after V lost 2 bases and J lost 3 bases. CDR3 length: 15 amino acids.

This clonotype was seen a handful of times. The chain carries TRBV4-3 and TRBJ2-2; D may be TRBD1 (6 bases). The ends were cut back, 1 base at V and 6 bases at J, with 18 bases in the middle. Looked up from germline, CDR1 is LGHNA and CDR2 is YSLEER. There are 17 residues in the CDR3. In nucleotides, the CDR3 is TGCGCCAGCAGCCAAGTGGTAGCAGGGGATATCGCCGGGGAGCTGTTTTTT. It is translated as CASSQVVAGDIAGELFF.

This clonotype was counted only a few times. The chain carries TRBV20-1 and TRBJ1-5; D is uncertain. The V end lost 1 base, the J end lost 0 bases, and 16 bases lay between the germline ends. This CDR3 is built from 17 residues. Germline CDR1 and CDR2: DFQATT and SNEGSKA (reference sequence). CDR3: CSARGTAETYSNQPQHF. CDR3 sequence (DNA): TGCAGTGCTAGAGGAACGGCAGAGACTTATAGCAATCAGCCCCAGCATTTT.

CDR3 residues: CASSRGRGEAFF. The CDR3 DNA follows: TGTGCCAGCAGTAGGGGAAGGGGGGAAGCTTTCTTT. This chain joins TRBV6-5 and TRBJ1-1; perhaps TRBD1 as D (6 bases). CDR1 and CDR2 from the germline V gene are MNHEY and SVGAGI. Trimming removed 5 bases from V and 8 bases from J, with 12 bases in between. CDR3 size: 12 residues.

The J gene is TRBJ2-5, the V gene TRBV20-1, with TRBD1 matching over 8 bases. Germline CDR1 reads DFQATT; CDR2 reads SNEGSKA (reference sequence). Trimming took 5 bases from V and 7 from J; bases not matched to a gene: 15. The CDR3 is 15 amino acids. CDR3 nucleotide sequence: TGCAGTGCTGAGTCCGGGACAGGCGAGAAGGGGACCCAGTACTTC. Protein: CSAESGTGEKGTQYF.

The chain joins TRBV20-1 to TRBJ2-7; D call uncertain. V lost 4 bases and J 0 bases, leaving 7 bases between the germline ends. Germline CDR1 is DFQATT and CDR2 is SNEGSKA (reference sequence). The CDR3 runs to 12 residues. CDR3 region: CSATTASYEQYF. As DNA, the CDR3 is TGCAGTGCTACGACTGCCTCCTACGAGCAGTACTTC.

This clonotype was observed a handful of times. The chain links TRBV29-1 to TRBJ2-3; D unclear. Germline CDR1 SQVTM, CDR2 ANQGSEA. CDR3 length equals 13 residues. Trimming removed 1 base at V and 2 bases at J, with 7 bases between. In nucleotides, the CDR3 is TGCAGCGTTGAAGGCAGAACCACAGATACGCAGTATTTT. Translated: CSVEGRTTDTQYF.

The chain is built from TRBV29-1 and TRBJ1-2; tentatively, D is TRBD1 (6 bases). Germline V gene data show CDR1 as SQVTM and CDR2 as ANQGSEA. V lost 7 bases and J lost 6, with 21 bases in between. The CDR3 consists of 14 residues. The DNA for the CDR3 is TGCAGCGCCGGGGGGGGCAGGGGAGCTGATGGCTACACCTTC. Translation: CSAGGGRGADGYTF.

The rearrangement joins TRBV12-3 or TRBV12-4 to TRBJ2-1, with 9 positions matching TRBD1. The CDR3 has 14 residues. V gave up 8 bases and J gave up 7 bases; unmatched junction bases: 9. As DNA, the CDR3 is TGTGCCAGCCATCCGGGACAGGGCCAAAATGAGCAGTTCTTC. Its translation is CASHPGQGQNEQFF.

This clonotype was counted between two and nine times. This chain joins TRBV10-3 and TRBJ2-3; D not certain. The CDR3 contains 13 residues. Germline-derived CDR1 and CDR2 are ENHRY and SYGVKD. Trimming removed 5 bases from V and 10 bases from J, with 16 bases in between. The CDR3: CAISPPEFYAQYF. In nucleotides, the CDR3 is TGTGCCATCAGTCCCCCAGAGTTTTATGCGCAGTATTTT.

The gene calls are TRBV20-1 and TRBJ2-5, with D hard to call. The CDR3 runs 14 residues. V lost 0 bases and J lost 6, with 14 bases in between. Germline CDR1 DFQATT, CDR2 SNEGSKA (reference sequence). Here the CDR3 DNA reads TGCAGTGCTAGAGATCCGGACGCTGGGAAGACCCAGTACTTC. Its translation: CSARDPDAGKTQYF.

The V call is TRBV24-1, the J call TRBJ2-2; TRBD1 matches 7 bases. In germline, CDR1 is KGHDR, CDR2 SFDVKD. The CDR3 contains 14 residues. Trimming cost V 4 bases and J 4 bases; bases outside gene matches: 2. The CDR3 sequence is CATSEGQLTGELFF. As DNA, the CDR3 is TGTGCCACCAGTGAGGGACAGCTCACCGGGGAGCTGTTTTTT.

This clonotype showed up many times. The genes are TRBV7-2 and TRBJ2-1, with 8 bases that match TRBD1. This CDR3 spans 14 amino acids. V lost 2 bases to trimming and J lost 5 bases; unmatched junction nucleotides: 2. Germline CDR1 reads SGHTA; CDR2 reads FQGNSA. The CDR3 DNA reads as TGTGCCAGCAGCTTATGGACAGGGCACAATGAGCAGTTCTTC. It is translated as CASSLWTGHNEQFF.

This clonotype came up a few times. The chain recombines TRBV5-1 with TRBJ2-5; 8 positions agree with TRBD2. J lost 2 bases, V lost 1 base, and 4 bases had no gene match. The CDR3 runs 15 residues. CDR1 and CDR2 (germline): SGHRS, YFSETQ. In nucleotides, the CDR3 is TGCGCCAGCAGCTTGCTACTAGCGGATCAAGAGACCCAGTACTTC. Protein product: CASSLLLADQETQYF.

CDR3 DNA sequence: TGCGCCAGCAGCTTGCCCTCTGCCTCTGGAAACACCATATATTTT. Its protein product is CASSLPSASGNTIYF. This chain uses TRBV5-1 with TRBJ1-3; D gene ambiguous. The CDR3 is 15 residues long. CDR1 and CDR2 (germline): SGHRS, YFSETQ. V lost 1 base and J lost 0, with 8 bases in between.

CDR3 DNA sequence: TGTGCCAGCAGCTTAGAGACAGGGGGAAATTCACCCCTCCACTTT. This gives the protein CASSLETGGNSPLHF. V usage is TRBV7-9 and J usage is TRBJ1-6; 9 nucleotides line up with TRBD1. V was pared by 1 base and J by 7 bases, with 2 bases of the junction left unmatched. The germline CDR1 and CDR2 sequences are SEHNR and FQNEAQ (reference sequence). This CDR3 region has 15 residues.

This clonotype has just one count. The CDR3 nucleotides read TGCAGTGCTAGAAGTCGCGGGGGGGGACCTAGCACAGATACGCAGTATTTT. It translates to CSARSRGGGPSTDTQYF. The rearrangement links TRBV20-1 to TRBJ2-3, with 9 bases fitting TRBD2. Germline CDR1 and CDR2: DFQATT and SNEGSKA (reference sequence). The CDR3 runs to 17 residues. With 2 bases clipped from V and 0 bases from J, the junction kept 9 bases outside the gene matches.

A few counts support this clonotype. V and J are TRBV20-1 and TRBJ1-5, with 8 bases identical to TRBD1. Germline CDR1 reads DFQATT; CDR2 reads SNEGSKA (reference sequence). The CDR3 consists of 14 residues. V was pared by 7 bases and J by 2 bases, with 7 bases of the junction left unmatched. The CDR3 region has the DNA TGCAGTGTACAGGGGGACTTGGGCAATCAGCCCCAGCATTTT. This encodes CSVQGDLGNQPQHF.

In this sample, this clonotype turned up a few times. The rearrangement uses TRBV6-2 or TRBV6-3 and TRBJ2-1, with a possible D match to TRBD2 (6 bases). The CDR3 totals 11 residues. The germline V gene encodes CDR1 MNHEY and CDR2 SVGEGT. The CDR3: CSAGRYNEQFF. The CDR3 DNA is TGTTCGGCGGGGAGATACAATGAGCAGTTCTTC.

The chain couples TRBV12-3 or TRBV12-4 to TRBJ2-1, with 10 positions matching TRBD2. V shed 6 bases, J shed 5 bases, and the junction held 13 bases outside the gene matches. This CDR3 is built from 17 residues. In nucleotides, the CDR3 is TGTGCCAGCAGGAAAGAGCGGGGGGGACCACACCACAATGAGCAGTTCTTC. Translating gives CASRKERGGPHHNEQFF.

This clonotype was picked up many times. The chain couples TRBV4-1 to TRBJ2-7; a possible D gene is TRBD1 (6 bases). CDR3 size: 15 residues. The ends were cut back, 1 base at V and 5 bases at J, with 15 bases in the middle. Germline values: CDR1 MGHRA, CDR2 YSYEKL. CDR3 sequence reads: CASSQAAGVMDEQYF. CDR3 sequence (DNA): TGCGCCAGCAGCCAAGCTGCAGGGGTAATGGACGAGCAGTACTTC.

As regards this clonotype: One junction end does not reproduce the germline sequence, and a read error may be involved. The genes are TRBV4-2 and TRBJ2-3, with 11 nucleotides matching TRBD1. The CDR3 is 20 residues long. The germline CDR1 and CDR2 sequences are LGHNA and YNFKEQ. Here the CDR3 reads CASSQEVWDRGSLFTNTQYF. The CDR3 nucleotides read TGTGCCAGCAGCCAAGAGGTTTGGGACAGGGGGAGTCTATTCACAAATACGCAGTATTTT.

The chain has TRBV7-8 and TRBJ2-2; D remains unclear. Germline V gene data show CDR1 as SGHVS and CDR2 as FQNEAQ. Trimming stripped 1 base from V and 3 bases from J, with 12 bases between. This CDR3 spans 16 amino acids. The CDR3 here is CASSLGHSSYTGELFF. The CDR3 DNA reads TGTGCCAGCAGCTTAGGGCACAGTTCCTACACCGGGGAGCTGTTTTTT.

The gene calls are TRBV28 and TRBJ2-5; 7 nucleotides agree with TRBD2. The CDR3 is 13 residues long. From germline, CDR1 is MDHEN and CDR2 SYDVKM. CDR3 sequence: CAGGDGRQETQYF. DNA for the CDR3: TGTGCGGGGGGGGACGGGAGACAAGAGACCCAGTACTTC.

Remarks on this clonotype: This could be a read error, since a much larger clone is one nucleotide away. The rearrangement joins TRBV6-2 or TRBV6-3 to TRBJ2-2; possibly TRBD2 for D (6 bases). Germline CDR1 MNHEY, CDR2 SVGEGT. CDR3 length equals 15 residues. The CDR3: CASSYSGLGAGELCF. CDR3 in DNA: TGTGCCAGCAGTTATTCGGGACTTGGAGCCGGGGAGCTGTGTTTT.

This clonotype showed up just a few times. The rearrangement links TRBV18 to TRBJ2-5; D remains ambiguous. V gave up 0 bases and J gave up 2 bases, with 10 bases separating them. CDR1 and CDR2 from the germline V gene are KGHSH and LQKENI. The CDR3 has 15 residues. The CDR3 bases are TGTGCCAGCTCACCACCCTCACGGCAACAAGAGACCCAGTACTTC. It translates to CASSPPSRQQETQYF.

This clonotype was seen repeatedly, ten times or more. The CDR3 region is CASSPGTEKLFF. In nucleotides, the CDR3 is TGTGCCAGCAGTCCTGGGACCGAAAAACTGTTTTTT. The chain has TRBV12-3 or TRBV12-4 and TRBJ1-4, with D maybe TRBD1 (5 bases). V was shortened by 5 bases and J by 8 bases, with 9 bases between the two germline ends. The CDR3 is 12 amino acids.

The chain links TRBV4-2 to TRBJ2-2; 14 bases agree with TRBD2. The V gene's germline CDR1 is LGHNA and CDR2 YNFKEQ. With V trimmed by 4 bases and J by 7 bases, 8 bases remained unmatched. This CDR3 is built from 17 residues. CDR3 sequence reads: CASSPPGLAGVSGELFF. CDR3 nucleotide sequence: TGTGCCAGCAGCCCCCCGGGACTAGCGGGGGTGAGCGGGGAGCTGTTTTTT.

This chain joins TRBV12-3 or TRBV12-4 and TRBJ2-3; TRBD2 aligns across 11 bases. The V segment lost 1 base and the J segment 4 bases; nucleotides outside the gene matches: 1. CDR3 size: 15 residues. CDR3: CASSLGSGRADTQYF. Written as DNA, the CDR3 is TGTGCCAGCAGTTTAGGTAGCGGGAGGGCAGATACGCAGTATTTT.

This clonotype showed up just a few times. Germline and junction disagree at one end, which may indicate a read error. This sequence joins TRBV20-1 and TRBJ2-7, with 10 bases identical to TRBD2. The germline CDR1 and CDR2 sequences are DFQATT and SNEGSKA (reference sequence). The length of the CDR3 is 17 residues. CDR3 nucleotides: TGCAGTGCTAGAAGGCCCAATAGCGGGGGGCGCTCCTGCGAGCAGTACTTC. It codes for CSARRPNSGGRSCEQYF.